This is a list of T cell receptor beta chains from one sample in a study of beta chain features in type 1 diabetes. The method was immunoSEQ multiplex PCR; TCRdb's version includes in-frame clones alone and lacks a portion of them. The sample lists 250,000 to 300,000 clones; about 8% were seen once. The sequenced sample was central memory CD4+ T cells from blood. The receptors stem from a woman younger than 30 in good health. Each CDR3 is given without its conserved first and last residue. The D gene is left open where the match is weak.

V	J	D	CDR3
TRBV7-2	TRBJ1-1	NA	ASSYQQVLNTEAF
TRBV7-3	TRBJ2-3	NA	ASSSHSGTDTQY
TRBV25-1	TRBJ2-7	NA	ASSFSTYEQY
TRBV18	TRBJ2-2	NA	ASSPGGGVNTGELF
TRBV7-2	TRBJ1-1	NA	ASSSGTIGGNTEAF
TRBV9	TRBJ2-7	NA	ASSVASLQDPSEQY
TRBV28	TRBJ2-6	NA	ASRPALGAGANVLT
TRBV7-3	TRBJ2-5	NA	ASSPPGVKSETQY
TRBV5-1	TRBJ1-6	TRBD1	ASSTGQPAVLDSPLH
TRBV4-2	TRBJ2-5	TRBD2	ASSLDRGLGETQY
TRBV7-8	TRBJ2-1	TRBD2	ASSLRTSAYNEQF
TRBV6-6	TRBJ1-3	TRBD1	ASRVRDRASHIY
TRBV11-3	TRBJ1-2	NA	ASSFNRANYGYT
TRBV5-1	TRBJ2-3	NA	ASSLGERVRTDTQY
TRBV2	TRBJ1-5	NA	ASGSREYQPQH
TRBV7-3	TRBJ1-2	NA	ASSHWEGYT
TRBV28	TRBJ2-7	NA	ASSFTYEQY
TRBV9	TRBJ2-3	NA	ASSRQGTDTQY
TRBV7-9	TRBJ1-2	NA	ASSWPGENGYT
TRBV5-1	TRBJ2-3	NA	ASSLRGNTDTQY
TRBV15	TRBJ2-1	NA	ATRSSYNEQF
TRBV30	TRBJ2-4	TRBD1	AWSVLGTENIQY
TRBV15	TRBJ1-2	TRBD1	ATSRVSFADRYGYT
TRBV18	TRBJ2-7	NA	ASSPDRLTYEQY
TRBV4-1	TRBJ1-2	NA	ASSQRTRGRTYGYT
TRBV2	TRBJ1-6	NA	ASSPDTSPLH
TRBV9	TRBJ1-5	TRBD1	ASSKTGTANQPQH
TRBV25-1	TRBJ1-2	NA	ASSEDTDGYT
TRBV6-5	TRBJ2-3	NA	ASSFGTVLSPDTQY
TRBV2	TRBJ1-2	NA	ASSPQVGGYT
TRBV15	TRBJ1-2	TRBD1	ATSRPGQTFYGYT
TRBV28	TRBJ1-5	NA	ATTSDSNQPQH
TRBV6-5	TRBJ2-2	TRBD1	ASSWGQGSAGELF
TRBV6-5	TRBJ2-3	TRBD2	ASSYQTSGTDTQY
TRBV7-6	TRBJ1-1	NA	ASSLAGNTEAF
TRBV5-8	TRBJ1-3	NA	ASSPELPTGSGNTIY
TRBV11-2	TRBJ2-1	NA	ASSPQVGQGAYNEQF
TRBV18	TRBJ2-5	TRBD1	ASSPRSTGEETQY
TRBV30	TRBJ1-1	NA	AWRKRNTEAF
TRBV6-6	TRBJ1-1	NA	ASTNALTEAF
TRBV30	TRBJ2-2	NA	AWITSSTGELF
TRBV27	TRBJ2-6	NA	ASSPSWTGANVLT
TRBV29-1	TRBJ2-1	NA	SVVIAPVNNEQF
TRBV28	TRBJ1-2	TRBD1	ASSYNQGARGYT
TRBV7-2	TRBJ2-2	TRBD2	ASRFPGLYTGELF